The clone carrying this T cell receptor beta chain showed up just a few times. Its antigen is as yet unknown. The PCR employed 60 Vbeta primers together with 13 Jbeta primers. Libraries were prepared by immunoSEQ multiplex PCR; TCRdb keeps only in-frame clonotypes and omits some of them. This sample yields approximately 150,000 clones, of which 60% to 80% are seen a single time; roughly 4.5% belongs to the top ten. This entry comes from a study of cytomegalovirus exposure and HLA in healthy donors. Background on the study: The Caucasian-associated ancestry cluster held over 80% of approximately 400 genotyped donors.

The CDR3 is made up of 18 amino acids. Per germline, CDR1 WSHSY and CDR2 SAAADI. With V trimmed by 1 base and J by 7 bases, 14 bases remained unmatched. Whole-study results and caveats: The listing of roughly 160 TCR beta chains classed them as cytomegalovirus-associated. Sequencing likely caused a cluster of highly shared sequence variants.

This clonotype was obtained from a man aged 18 to 29 in good health and CMV-seropositive. The chain has TRBV10-2 and TRBJ2-1; 9 positions match TRBD2. The sample taken for sequencing was PBMCs. The CDR3 nucleotides are TGCGCCAGCAGTGAGTTGGGGGCGGCGGGAGGGCCCGGGAATGAGCAGTTCTTC. Amino acid sequence: CASSELGAAGGPGNEQFF.